The clone carrying this TCR beta chain occurred a few times. Its antigen is currently unknown. These data come from a study of cytomegalovirus exposure and HLA in healthy donors. Overall study findings and caveats: A subsequent analysis found that TCR clusters from the first cohort also tended to co-occur in the roughly 120 validation repertoires, with about 94% of cluster scores above 0. The study put 150 or so TCR beta chains on its list as cytomegalovirus-associated. Diagnosis of cytomegalovirus status made by the classifier reportedly showed high specificity and sensitivity.

TCRdb keeps only in-frame clones here, not all; method: immunoSEQ multiplex PCR. The repertoire holds some 130,000 clones, with approximately 84% as singletons. Trimming pared 6 bases from V and 0 bases from J, leaving 12 bases between. The CDR3 contains 16 residues. CDR1 and CDR2 (germline): MNHNY, SVGAGI (reference sequence). The study drew the donors from its roughly 120-subject validation cohort, separate from the roughly 670-subject first cohort. Sequences were obtained from PBMCs. J is TRBJ1-6 and V is TRBV6-6; tentatively, D is TRBD1 (5 bases). This TCR was recovered from a man aged 30 to 45 in good health and CMV-seropositive. Written as DNA, the CDR3 is TGTGCCAGCAGCCAGACAGCTAGCTCCTATAATTCACCCCTCCACTTT. Encoded protein: CASSQTASSYNSPLHF.